A single sample gave rise to the 15 T cell receptor beta chains below, sequenced in a study of cytomegalovirus exposure and HLA in healthy donors. The PCR had 60 Vbeta and 13 Jbeta primers. TCRdb's table, derived via immunoSEQ multiplex PCR, lists solely in-frame clones and lacks some. The sample yields roughly 100,000 clones, nearly 80% seen once. Material: PBMCs. The receptor set was obtained from a middle-aged woman in good health and CMV-seronegative.

This chain connects TRBV14 to TRBJ2-1; the D gene is possibly TRBD2 (6 bases). Germline V CDR1 and CDR2: SGHDN, FVKESK. There are 16 residues in the CDR3. Trimming cost V 4 bases and J 1 base, with 14 bases left between them. The CDR3 here is CASSPPGLPSYNEQFF. Written as DNA, the CDR3 is TGTGCCAGCAGCCCACCCGGACTACCTTCCTACAATGAGCAGTTCTTC.

This chain uses TRBV5-1 with TRBJ2-1; D unclear. V was pared by 5 bases and J by 0 bases, with 12 bases between. Germline loops: CDR1 SGHRS, CDR2 YFSETQ. CDR3 size: 15 residues. The CDR3 DNA reads TGCGCCAGCAGTGGCAGACGGAGCTCCTACAATGAGCAGTTCTTC. It specifies CASSGRRSSYNEQFF.

The table lists this clone with a few counts. The chain is built from TRBV27 and TRBJ1-2; TRBD1 matches at 8 bases. V was pared by 3 bases and J by 4 bases, with 1 base of the junction left unmatched. The CDR3 length is 13 residues. CDR1 MNHEY and CDR2 SMNVEV come from the germline V gene (reference sequence). The CDR3 loop reads CASSFTGGYGYTF. In nucleotides, the CDR3 is TGTGCCAGCAGTTTCACAGGGGGCTATGGCTACACCTTC.

Turning to this clone: This sample includes further DNA sequences coding for the same CDR3. The CDR3 nucleotides are TGTGCCTGGAGTGTACAGGGCTACGAGCAGTACTTC. It yields the protein CAWSVQGYEQYF. The chain is built from TRBV30 and TRBJ2-7, with D maybe TRBD1 (6 bases). Per the germline V gene, CDR1 is GTSNPN and CDR2 is SVGIG (reference sequence). The CDR3 has 12 residues. Trimming stripped 0 bases from V and 3 bases from J, with 6 bases between. Supplemented by reference TRBV30 and TRBJ2-7, the full variable domain reads SQTIHQWPATLVQPVGSPLSLECTVEGTSNPNLYWYRQAAGRGLQLLFYSVGIGQISSEVPQNLSASRPQDRQFILSSKKLLLSDSGFYLCAWSVQGYEQYFGPGTRLTVT.

The CDR3 nucleotides read TGTGCCATCAGTGGGGGGCCGAGCTCCTACAATGAGCAGTTCTTC. Its protein is CAISGGPSSYNEQFF. The V call is TRBV10-3, the J call TRBJ2-1, with a weak D call TRBD1 (6 bases). The CDR3 is made up of 15 amino acids. Germline V gives CDR1 ENHRY, CDR2 SYGVKD. Deletions cut 4 bases from V and 0 bases from J, with 10 bases between.

This chain uses TRBV11-3 with TRBJ2-1; 10 nucleotides align to TRBD2. The trim removed 1 base at V and 6 bases at J, leaving 9 bases unmatched. The CDR3 has 17 amino acids. Germline V CDR1 and CDR2: SGHNT, YENEEA. The CDR3 protein is CASSLVSLPSGSNEQFF. The CDR3, as DNA: TGTGCCAGCAGCTTAGTATCGTTGCCTAGCGGGAGCAATGAGCAGTTCTTC.

The chain recombines TRBV7-8 with TRBJ2-1; 13 bases are a match to TRBD2. This CDR3 region has 15 residues. The junction had 7 bases not matched to a gene; V was cut back by 5 bases and J by 9 bases. Germline lookup yields CDR1 SGHVS and CDR2 FQNEAQ. CDR3 residues: CASSPRTSGSTEQFF. In DNA, the CDR3 is TGTGCCAGCAGCCCGAGGACTAGCGGGAGCACTGAGCAGTTCTTC.

The chain uses TRBV5-6 and TRBJ2-5, with 12 bases that match TRBD2. CDR3 length: 16 residues. Germline V CDR1 and CDR2: SGHDT, YYEEEE. Losses at the gene ends were 3 bases for V and 1 base for J; bases not matched to a gene: 4. The CDR3 DNA follows: TGTGCCAGCAGCTCTCTAGCGGGAGGGATCCAAGAGACCCAGTACTTC. Translation gives CASSSLAGGIQETQYF.

This chain's CDR3 is CASSHPGGDEKLFF. In DNA, the CDR3 is TGTGCCAGCAGCCATCCGGGAGGGGATGAAAAACTGTTTTTT. The rearrangement uses TRBV4-2 and TRBJ1-4, with D maybe TRBD1 (5 bases). Between the trimmed V and J ends, which lost 3 bases and 6 bases, there was a span of 11 bases. Per germline, CDR1 LGHNA and CDR2 YNFKEQ. The CDR3 contains 14 residues.

The chain combines TRBV10-3 with TRBJ1-6; 9 bases fit TRBD1. CDR3 length: 14 amino acids. Trimming took 8 bases from V and 6 from J; bases not matched to a gene: 5. Germline V CDR1 and CDR2: ENHRY, SYGVKD. The CDR3 DNA reads as TGTGCCATCGGTCCGGGACAGGGTAATTCACCCCTCCACTTT. Its translation: CAIGPGQGNSPLHF.

This clone has only a few counts. CDR3 in amino acids: CASSLYSGANVLTF. CDR3 nucleotide sequence: TGTGCCAGCAGCTTATACTCTGGGGCCAACGTCCTGACTTTC. The chain recombines TRBV5-4 with TRBJ2-6; D gene ambiguous. There are 14 residues in the CDR3. The V end lost 2 bases, the J end lost 0 bases, and 3 bases lay between the germline ends. Germline lookup yields CDR1 SGHNT and CDR2 YYREEE (reference sequence).

The chain links TRBV7-6 to TRBJ2-1, with TRBD2 identical over 15 bases. CDR3 size: 15 residues. CDR1 is SGHVS and CDR2 is FNYEAQ in the germline V gene. The ends lost 5 bases at V and 9 bases at J; junction bases unmatched: 5. CDR3: CASSRGLAGGREQFF. CDR3 DNA sequence: TGTGCCAGCAGCCGGGGACTAGCGGGAGGCCGTGAGCAGTTCTTC.

CDR3 amino acids: CASKLLTGYGYTF. The CDR3 DNA reads as TGTGCCAGCAAACTACTTACAGGGTATGGCTACACCTTC. This sequence joins TRBV28 and TRBJ1-2, with D possibly being TRBD1 (6 bases). CDR1 is MDHEN and CDR2 is SYDVKM in the germline V gene. The length of the CDR3 is 13 residues. The V and J ends lost 7 bases and 5 bases respectively, with 14 bases between them.

This clone was counted only a few times. Distinct nucleotide sequences in the sample also encode this CDR3. V is TRBV2 and J is TRBJ2-2, with 11 bases fitting TRBD2. The V gene's germline CDR1 is SNHLY and CDR2 FYNNEI. There are 15 residues in the CDR3. Trimming at V came to 5 bases and at J to 6 bases, leaving 5 bases not matched to a gene. In DNA, the CDR3 is TGTGCCAGCAGTTTAGCGGGAGGGCCGTCCGGGGAGCTGTTTTTT. This sequence encodes CASSLAGGPSGELFF.

The V gene is TRBV4-2, the J gene TRBJ2-1, with TRBD2 identical over 10 bases. Germline CDR1 LGHNA, CDR2 YNFKEQ. After removal of 0 bases from V and 2 bases from J, the junction contained 4 bases not matched to a gene. This CDR3 comprises 17 residues. CDR3 nucleotide sequence: TGTGCCAGCAGCCAAGATGGGAGCGGGAGGGCCTACAATGAGCAGTTCTTC. Amino acids: CASSQDGSGRAYNEQFF.